Sequencing of this TCR beta chain was carried out in a study of cytomegalovirus exposure and HLA in healthy donors. Trimming removed 3 bases from V and 4 bases from J, with 11 bases in between. Germline CDR1 is SGHVS and CDR2 is FNYEAQ. This CDR3 contains 14 residues. PCR amplification relied on 60 Vbeta primers (plus 13 Jbeta primers). Using immunoSEQ multiplex PCR, the repertoire was profiled, and TCRdb retains in-frame clones only, with some absent. This table has about 160,000 clones, over 70% appearing once. Study-level findings and limits: Earlier analysis found most TCR beta V segments productive about 90% or about 30% of the time. A link between a missense DCLRE1C variant and TCR beta V- and J-gene trimming emerged from a later analysis. The study had only CMV serostatus as immune exposure information.

This clone came up a few times. The target antigen is unknown. This chain uses TRBV7-6 with TRBJ2-3; D is unresolved. Sequencing was carried out using PBMCs. The TCR originated in a boy younger than 10 in good health and CMV-seronegative. Written as DNA, the CDR3 is TGTGCCAGCAGCTTGAATAGTCCCCCAGATACGCAGTATTTT. Protein sequence: CASSLNSPPDTQYF.